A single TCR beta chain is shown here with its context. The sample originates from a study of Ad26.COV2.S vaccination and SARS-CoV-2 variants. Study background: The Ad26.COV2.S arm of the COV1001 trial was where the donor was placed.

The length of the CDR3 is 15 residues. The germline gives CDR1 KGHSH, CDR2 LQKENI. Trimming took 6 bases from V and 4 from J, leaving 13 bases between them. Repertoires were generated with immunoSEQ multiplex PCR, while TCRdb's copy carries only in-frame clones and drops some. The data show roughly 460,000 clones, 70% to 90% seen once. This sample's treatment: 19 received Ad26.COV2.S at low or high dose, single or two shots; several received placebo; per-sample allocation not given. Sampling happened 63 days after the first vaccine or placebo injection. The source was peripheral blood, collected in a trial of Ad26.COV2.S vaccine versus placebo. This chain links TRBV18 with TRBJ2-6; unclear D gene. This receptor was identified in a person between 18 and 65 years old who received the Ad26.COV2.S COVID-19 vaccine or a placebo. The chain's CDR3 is CASSLPITGANVLTF. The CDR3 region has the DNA TGTGCCAGCTCCCTCCCTATAACGGGGGCCAACGTCCTGACTTTC.